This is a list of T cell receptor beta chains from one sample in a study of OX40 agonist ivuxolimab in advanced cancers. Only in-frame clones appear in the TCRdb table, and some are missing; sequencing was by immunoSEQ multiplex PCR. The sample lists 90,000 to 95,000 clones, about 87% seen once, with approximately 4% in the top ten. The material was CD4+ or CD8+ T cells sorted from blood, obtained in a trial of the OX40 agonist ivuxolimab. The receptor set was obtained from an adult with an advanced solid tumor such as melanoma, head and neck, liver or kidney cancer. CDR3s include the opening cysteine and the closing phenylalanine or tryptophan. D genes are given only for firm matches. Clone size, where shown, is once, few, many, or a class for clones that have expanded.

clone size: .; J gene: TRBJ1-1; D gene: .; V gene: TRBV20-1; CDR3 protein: CSVSANTEAFF; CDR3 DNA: TGCAGTGTGTCCGCGAACACTGAAGCTTTCTTT
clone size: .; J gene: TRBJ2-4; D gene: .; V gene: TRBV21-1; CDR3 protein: CASSKGRSKNIQYF; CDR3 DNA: TGTGCCAGCAGCAAAGGTCGAAGCAAAAACATTCAGTACTTC
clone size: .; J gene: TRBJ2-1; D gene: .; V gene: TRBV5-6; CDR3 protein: CASSLVSYNEQFF; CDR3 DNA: TGTGCCAGCAGCTTGGTCAGCTACAATGAGCAGTTCTTC
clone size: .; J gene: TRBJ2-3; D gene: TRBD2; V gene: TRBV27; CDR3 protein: CASSHTSGIPFMIDTQYF; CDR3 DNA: TGTGCCAGCAGTCATACTAGCGGTATCCCCTTTATGATAGATACGCAGTATTTT
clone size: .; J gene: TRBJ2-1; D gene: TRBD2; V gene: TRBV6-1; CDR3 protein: CASSETSGREGEQFF; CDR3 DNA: TGTGCCAGCAGTGAAACTAGCGGGAGAGAGGGTGAGCAGTTCTTC
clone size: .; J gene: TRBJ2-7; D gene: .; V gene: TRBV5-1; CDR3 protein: CASSLAENEQYF; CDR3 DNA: TGCGCCAGCAGCTTGGCCGAGAACGAGCAGTACTTC
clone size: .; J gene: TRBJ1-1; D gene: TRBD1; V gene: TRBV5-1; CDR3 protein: CASSPEGQGLNTEAFF; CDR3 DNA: TGCGCCAGCAGCCCAGAAGGACAGGGTCTGAACACTGAAGCTTTCTTT
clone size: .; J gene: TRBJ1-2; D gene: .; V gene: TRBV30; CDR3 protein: CAWSVSRTLNYGYTF; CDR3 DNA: TGTGCCTGGAGTGTATCCCGGACTTTGAACTATGGCTACACCTTC
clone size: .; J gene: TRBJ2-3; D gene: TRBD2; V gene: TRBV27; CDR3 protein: CASSLLAGGLTDTQYF; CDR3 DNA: TGTGCCAGCAGTTTACTGGCGGGAGGACTGACAGATACGCAGTATTTT
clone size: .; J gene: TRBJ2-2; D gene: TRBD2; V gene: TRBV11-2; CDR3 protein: CASSTTSGNTGELFF; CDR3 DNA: TGTGCCAGCAGCACTACTAGCGGGAACACCGGGGAGCTGTTTTTT
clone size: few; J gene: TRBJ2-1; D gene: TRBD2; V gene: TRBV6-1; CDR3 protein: CASSEGASGRSNEQFF; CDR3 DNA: TGTGCCAGCAGTGAAGGGGCTAGCGGGAGGAGCAATGAGCAGTTCTTC
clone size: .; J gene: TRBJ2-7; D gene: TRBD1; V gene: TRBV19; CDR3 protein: CASSIGQEGSYEQYF; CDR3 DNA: TGTGCCAGTAGTATTGGACAGGAAGGCTCTTACGAGCAGTACTTC
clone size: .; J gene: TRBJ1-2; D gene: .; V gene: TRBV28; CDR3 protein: CASSLPGLSNYGYTF; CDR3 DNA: TGTGCCAGCAGTCTCCCAGGGCTTTCTAACTATGGCTACACCTTC
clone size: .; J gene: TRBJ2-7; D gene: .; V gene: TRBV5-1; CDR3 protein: CASRRTVNYEQYF; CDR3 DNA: TGCGCCAGCAGACGGACAGTGAACTACGAGCAGTACTTC
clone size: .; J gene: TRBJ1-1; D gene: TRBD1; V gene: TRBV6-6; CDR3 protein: CASSRGGAGPTEAFF; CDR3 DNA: TGTGCCAGCAGCCGAGGGGGCGCAGGGCCCACTGAAGCTTTCTTT
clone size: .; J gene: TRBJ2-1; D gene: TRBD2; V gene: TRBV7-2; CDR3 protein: CASRRTSGSYNEQFF; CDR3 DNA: TGTGCCAGCAGACGGACTAGCGGGAGTTACAATGAGCAGTTCTTC
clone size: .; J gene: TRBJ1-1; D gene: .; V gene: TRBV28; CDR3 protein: CASSFTQVGNTEAFF; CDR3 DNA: TGTGCCAGCAGTTTCACACAGGTGGGAAACACTGAAGCTTTCTTT
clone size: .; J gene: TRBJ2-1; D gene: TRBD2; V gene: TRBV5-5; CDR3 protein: CASSLSSSGNNFEQFF; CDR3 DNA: TGTGCCAGCAGCTTGTCATCTAGCGGGAATAACTTTGAGCAGTTCTTC
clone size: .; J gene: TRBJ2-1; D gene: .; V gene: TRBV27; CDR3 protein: CASSSRTFSYNEQFF; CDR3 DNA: TGTGCCAGCAGTTCTCGGACGTTCTCATACAATGAGCAGTTCTTC
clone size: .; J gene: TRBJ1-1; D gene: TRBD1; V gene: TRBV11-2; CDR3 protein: CASSSGTGAGYTEAFF; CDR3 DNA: TGTGCCAGCAGCTCCGGGACAGGGGCCGGGTACACTGAAGCTTTCTTT
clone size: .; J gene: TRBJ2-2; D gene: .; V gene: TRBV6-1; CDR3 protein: CASRTESNTGELFF; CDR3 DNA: TGTGCCAGCAGGACAGAATCGAACACCGGGGAGCTGTTTTTT
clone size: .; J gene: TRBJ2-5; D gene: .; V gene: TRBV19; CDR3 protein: CASSIDRETQYF; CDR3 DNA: TGTGCCAGTAGTATAGATCGGGAGACCCAGTACTTC
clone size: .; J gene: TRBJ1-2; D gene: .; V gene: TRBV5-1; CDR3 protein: CASSEDQGWDGYTF; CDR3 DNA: TGCGCCAGCAGCGAGGACCAGGGGTGGGACGGCTACACCTTC
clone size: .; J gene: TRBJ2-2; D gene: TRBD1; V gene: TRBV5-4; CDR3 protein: CASSLRQGVSGELFF; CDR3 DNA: TGTGCCAGCAGCTTAAGGCAGGGGGTATCCGGGGAGCTGTTTTTT